The 8 T cell receptor beta chains listed next were all sequenced from one sample in a study of regulatory and conventional T cells in RAG deficiency. Blood CD4+ CD25-low CD127-high conventional T cells supplied the genomic DNA template. TCRdb's copy holds only in-frame clones and misses some; the assay was immunoSEQ multiplex PCR. The sample lists around 20,000 clones, 85% to 95% occurring once. These data were also filed under a second study, of regulatory T cells. That report adds: Amplification used 52 TRBV primers and 13 TRBJ primers.

The sequencing input was CD4+ T cells sorted from blood. All receptors derive from a human donor in good health.

The V gene is TRBV18, the J gene TRBJ2-7, with D perhaps matching TRBD2 (5 bases). V gave up 5 bases and J gave up 3 bases, with 14 bases separating them. Germline V gene sequence: CDR1 KGHSH, CDR2 LQKENI. The CDR3 has 14 residues. The CDR3 nucleotides read TGTGCCAGCTCATACCGGGAAACTAACTACGAGCAGTACTTC. Translating gives CASSYRETNYEQYF.

This CDR3 is CASSPYLGSNQPQHF. The CDR3 DNA sequence: TGTGCCAGCAGTCCCTACCTCGGCAGTAATCAGCCCCAGCATTTT. The chain employs TRBV6-1 and TRBJ1-5; no clear D. CDR1 and CDR2 (germline): MNHNS, SASEGT. This CDR3 comprises 15 residues. V lost 5 bases and J 4 bases, leaving 15 bases between the germline ends.

The chain has TRBV30 and TRBJ1-1; tentatively, D is TRBD1 (6 bases). The CDR3 spans 13 residues. Germline lookup yields CDR1 GTSNPN and CDR2 SVGIG (reference sequence). Trimming stripped 3 bases from V and 5 bases from J, with 13 bases between. CDR3 nucleotide sequence: TGTGCCTGGAGAGGGGGGGGAGGAACTGAAGCTTTCTTT. Translated, it gives CAWRGGGGTEAFF.

This sequence joins TRBV6-1 and TRBJ1-1, with 7 nucleotides matching TRBD1. Trimming at V came to 6 bases and at J to 3 bases, leaving 7 bases not matched to a gene. The CDR3 has 14 amino acids. Germline-derived CDR1 and CDR2 are MNHNS and SASEGT. This CDR3 is CASRATGVYTEAFF. CDR3 nucleotides: TGTGCCAGCAGAGCCACAGGGGTTTACACTGAAGCTTTCTTT.

The chain couples TRBV10-2 to TRBJ2-5; 8 bases are shared with TRBD2. This CDR3 has 16 amino acids. CDR1 is WSHSY and CDR2 is SAAADI in the germline V gene. J lost 3 bases, V lost 6 bases, and 12 bases had no gene match. The CDR3 region has the DNA TGCGCCAGCAGCCGACTAGCGCCGATTGATAAAGAGACCCAGTACTTC. This translates into CASSRLAPIDKETQYF.

This clone is medium-sized within its sample. The chain employs TRBV10-1 and TRBJ1-1, with 9 bases fitting TRBD1. The ends lost 6 bases at V and 1 base at J; junction bases unmatched: 0. The CDR3 consists of 13 residues. CDR1 and CDR2 from the germline V gene are WNHNN and SYGVQD (reference sequence). The CDR3 coding sequence is TGCGCCAGCAGGGGACAGGGGAACACTGAAGCTTTCTTT. This encodes CASRGQGNTEAFF.

This chain uses TRBV6-1 with TRBJ1-4; no firm D call. The CDR3 covers 13 residues. V lost 10 bases and J 6 bases, leaving 15 bases between the germline ends. From germline, CDR1 is MNHNS and CDR2 SASEGT. DNA for the CDR3: TGTGCCACCCTCAGTAGGTGGGATGAAAAACTGTTTTTT. As protein: CATLSRWDEKLFF.

This chain uses TRBV6-1 with TRBJ2-5; unclear D gene. The CDR3 runs to 11 residues. Germline CDR1 reads MNHNS; CDR2 reads SASEGT. V was pared by 7 bases and J by 5 bases, with 8 bases between. This CDR3 is CASILYETQYF. The CDR3 DNA reads TGTGCCAGCATCTTATACGAGACCCAGTACTTC.